Each of the 13 T cell receptor beta chains below was sequenced from the same sample in a study of PD-1 blockade in classical Hodgkin lymphoma. Profiling relied on immunoSEQ multiplex PCR, and the TCRdb table lists in-frame clones only, not all of them. The sample holds tens of thousands of clones; roughly 90% are singletons and the top ten take approximately 9.8%. Each patient relapsed following autologous stem cell transplantation, and prior brentuximab vedotin exposure differed. The source material was peripheral blood mononuclear cells (PBMCs), sampled at baseline. The origin of the receptors is a human donor with classical Hodgkin lymphoma.

V is TRBV13 and J is TRBJ2-1, with D hard to call. V dropped 1 base and J dropped 0 bases, with 10 bases sitting between them. Germline values: CDR1 PRHDT, CDR2 FYEKMQ (reference sequence). This CDR3 region has 16 residues. The CDR3 here is CASSLEAFSSYNEQFF. CDR3 coding DNA: TGTGCCAGCAGCTTAGAAGCCTTTTCCTCCTACAATGAGCAGTTCTTC.

This clone appeared a single time. The chain recombines TRBV7-2 with TRBJ2-7; TRBD2 agrees at 11 bases. After removal of 5 bases from V and 7 bases from J, the junction contained 16 bases not matched to a gene. The CDR3 has 17 amino acids. Germline CDR1 SGHTA, CDR2 FQGNSA. The CDR3 region has the DNA TGTGCCAGCAGCGACGCGTTAGCGGGAGGGGTATCGGGGGAGCAGTACTTC. As protein: CASSDALAGGVSGEQYF.

The chain employs TRBV30 and TRBJ2-7; 10 bases map to TRBD1. The junction had 10 bases not matched to a gene; V was cut back by 5 bases and J by 9 bases. The CDR3 covers 13 residues. The germline gives CDR1 GTSNPN, CDR2 SVGIG (reference sequence). The CDR3 DNA reads as TGTGCCTGGGGTAGACAGGGGGCTTTTCGGCAGTACTTC. Its protein product is CAWGRQGAFRQYF.

The V and J genes are TRBV28 and TRBJ2-1, with TRBD1 identical over 7 bases. The CDR3 consists of 14 residues. The trim removed 6 bases at V and 6 bases at J, leaving 8 bases unmatched. CDR1 is MDHEN and CDR2 is SYDVKM in the germline V gene. CDR3 in amino acids: CASSPDRVGNEQFF. DNA of the CDR3: TGTGCCAGCAGCCCTGACAGGGTAGGCAATGAGCAGTTCTTC. The variable domain in full, completed from reference TRBV28 and TRBJ2-1, reads DVKVTQSSRYLVKRTGEKVFLECVQDMDHENMFWYRQDPGLGLRLIYFSYDVKMKEKGDIPEGYSVSREKKERFSLILESASTNQTSMYLCASSPDRVGNEQFFGPGTRLTVL.

V is TRBV6-9 and J is TRBJ2-1; D gene ambiguous. The CDR3 runs to 14 residues. Trimming pared 2 bases from V and 8 bases from J, leaving 13 bases between. Germline V gene lookup returns CDR1 MNHGY and CDR2 SVAAGI. The CDR3 loop reads CASSYATSWDEQFF. DNA of the CDR3: TGTGCCAGCAGTTATGCCACAAGTTGGGATGAGCAGTTCTTC.

The chain employs TRBV6-6 and TRBJ2-2; 7 bases are a match to TRBD2. From germline, CDR1 is MNHNY and CDR2 SVGAGI (reference sequence). The J segment lost 3 bases and the V segment lost 6 bases, leaving 4 bases of the junction unmatched. The CDR3 contains 14 residues. Written as DNA, the CDR3 is TGTGCCAGCAGGACGGGGGGAGACACCGGGGAGCTGTTTTTT. Amino acid sequence: CASRTGGDTGELFF.

DNA for the CDR3: TGTGCCAGCAGCCAACTGGGACGGTATAGCAATCAGCCCCAGCATTTT. Protein product: CASSQLGRYSNQPQHF. V usage is TRBV14 and J usage is TRBJ1-5; possibly TRBD1 for D (5 bases). The CDR3 has 16 amino acids. V lost 2 bases to trimming and J lost 0 bases, with 11 bases between them. Germline assignment: CDR1 SGHDN and CDR2 FVKESK.

This chain uses TRBV28 with TRBJ2-1; 16 bases align to TRBD2. The germline gives CDR1 MDHEN, CDR2 SYDVKM. V lost 5 bases and J lost 8; bases outside the gene matches: 9. The CDR3 totals 17 residues. The chain's CDR3 is CASSPGTSGRAGDEQFF. DNA for the CDR3: TGTGCCAGCAGTCCCGGGACTAGCGGGAGGGCCGGCGATGAGCAGTTCTTC.

The chain has TRBV10-1 and TRBJ2-3; D perhaps matches TRBD1 (6 bases). The CDR3 consists of 17 residues. Germline loops: CDR1 WNHNN, CDR2 SYGVQD (reference sequence). Deletions cut 10 bases from V and 2 bases from J, with 25 bases between. The CDR3 coding sequence is TGCGCCACCCCCCGAACAGGGAATTATCCGAACACAGATACGCAGTATTTT. Translated, it gives CATPRTGNYPNTDTQYF.

The chain combines TRBV6-5 with TRBJ2-7, with D hard to call. Trimming removed 5 bases at V and 2 bases at J, with 13 bases between. The germline V gene has CDR1 MNHEY and CDR2 SVGAGI. The CDR3 spans 14 residues. CDR3 sequence: CASSTATETYEQYF. CDR3 bases: TGTGCCAGCAGTACTGCGACGGAAACCTACGAGCAGTACTTC.

V gene TRBV14 combines with J gene TRBJ1-1; TRBD1 agrees at 7 bases. CDR3 length: 13 residues. Germline loops: CDR1 SGHDN, CDR2 FVKESK. V lost 5 bases to trimming and J lost 8 bases; unmatched junction nucleotides: 8. CDR3 in DNA: TGTGCCAGCAGCTTACCGGGACAGATCGAAGCTTTCTTT. It specifies CASSLPGQIEAFF.

This sequence joins TRBV19 and TRBJ2-3, with D possibly TRBD1 on 6 matching bases. Between the trimmed V and J ends, which lost 3 bases and 2 bases, there was a span of 12 bases. This CDR3 has 15 amino acids. From germline, CDR1 is LNHDA and CDR2 SQIVND (reference sequence). The CDR3: CASSIGQGPTDTQYF. The CDR3, as DNA: TGTGCCAGTAGTATCGGTCAGGGGCCCACAGATACGCAGTATTTT.

J is TRBJ2-7 and V is TRBV6-5; D is perhaps TRBD2 (6 bases). Trimming took 7 bases from V and 5 from J, leaving 15 bases between them. Germline V gene data show CDR1 as MNHEY and CDR2 as SVGAGI. The CDR3 covers 13 residues. The CDR3 DNA follows: TGTGCCAGCACCCGAACGACGGGGGACGAGCAGTACTTC. Its translation is CASTRTTGDEQYF.